The clone carrying this T cell receptor beta chain was found many times. This sample is drawn from a study of T cell repertoires in cytomegalovirus infection. Study-wide context: It can be stated that public TCR beta signatures indicated CMV infection as well as a matching HLA type.

Using its own MiXCR run on the reads, TCRdb lists one record per CDR3 protein. The sample includes hundreds of thousands of distinct CDR3 sequences, around 9.1% seen only once; the top ten take approximately 2.3%. The CDR3 is 17 amino acids. Per germline, CDR1 LGHNA and CDR2 YSLEER. V gave up 0 bases and J gave up 7 bases; unmatched junction bases: 8. The rearrangement links TRBV4-3 to TRBJ2-1, with 11 bases identical to TRBD2. The TCR was taken from a human donor in good health (CMV status not recorded). Some clones in this sample may be carry-over from other donors' samples. Sequencing was performed on PBMCs. CDR3 DNA: TGCGCCAGCAGCCAAGATTTCCCACTAGCGGGGGCTAATGAGCAGTTCTTC. It is translated as CASSQDFPLAGANEQFF.